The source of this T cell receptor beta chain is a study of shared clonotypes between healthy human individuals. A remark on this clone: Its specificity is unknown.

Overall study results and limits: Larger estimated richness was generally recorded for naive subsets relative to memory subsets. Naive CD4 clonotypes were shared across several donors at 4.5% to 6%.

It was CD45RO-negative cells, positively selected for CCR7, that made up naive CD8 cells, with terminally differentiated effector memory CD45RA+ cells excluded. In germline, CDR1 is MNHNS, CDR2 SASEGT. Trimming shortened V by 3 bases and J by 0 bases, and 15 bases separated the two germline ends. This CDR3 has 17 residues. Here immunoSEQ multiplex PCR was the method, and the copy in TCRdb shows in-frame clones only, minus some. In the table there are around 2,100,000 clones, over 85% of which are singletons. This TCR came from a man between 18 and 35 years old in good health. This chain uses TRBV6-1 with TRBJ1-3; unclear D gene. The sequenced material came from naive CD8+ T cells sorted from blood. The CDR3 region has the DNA TGTGCCAGCAGTGATTGGTTCAAGCTGTTCTCTGGAAACACCATATATTTT. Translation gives CASSDWFKLFSGNTIYF.